This T cell receptor beta chain was captured in a study of shared clonotypes between healthy human individuals. Study-wide results and caveats: Memory subsets had estimated richness that was generally smaller than that of naive subsets. A handful of donors showed sharing of around 5% of naive CD4 clonotypes.

This CDR3 has 13 residues. V dropped 3 bases and J dropped 1 base, with 6 bases sitting between them. In germline, CDR1 is KGHSH, CDR2 LQKENI. Splitting of each subset's genomic DNA was done evenly across several immunoSEQ plates. In replicate PCRs of sorted subsets, approximately 210 ng DNA, approximately 30,000 T cell genomes, was used. Repertoires were generated with immunoSEQ multiplex PCR, while TCRdb's copy carries only in-frame clones and drops some. This sample has more than 400,000 clones, with 95% to 97% found just once. Points on this clone: Its antigen remains unidentified. Other nucleotide sequences from this sample produce the same CDR3.

The receptor comes from a woman in her twenties or thirties in good health. Material: naive CD4+ T cells sorted from blood. Subset meaning: CD45RA+ positively selected. The rearrangement links TRBV18 to TRBJ1-1; D may be TRBD1 (6 bases). CDR3 sequence reads: CASSPGQNTEAFF. CDR3 sequence (DNA): TGTGCCAGCTCACCGGGACAGAACACTGAAGCTTTCTTT. Full variable domain (remainder filled in from reference TRBV18 and TRBJ1-1): NAGVMQNPRHLVRRRGQEARLRCSPMKGHSHVYWYRQLPEEGLKFMVYLQKENIIDESGMPKERFSAEFPKEGPSILRIQQVVRGDSAAYFCASSPGQNTEAFFGQGTRLTVV.